The sequence of this T cell receptor (beta chain) was determined in a study of cytotoxic CD8 clonotypes in ibrutinib-treated CLL. Profiling relied on immunoSEQ multiplex PCR, and the TCRdb table lists in-frame clones only, not all of them. The sample has about 160,000 clones, approximately 77% seen once. CDR1 MNHEY and CDR2 SMNVEV come from the germline V gene (reference sequence). The junction had 8 bases not matched to a gene; V was cut back by 6 bases and J by 3 bases. The CDR3 is 14 residues long. Of note for this clone: The antigen is not known.

Study-level points and caveats: Clonality (at baseline) was higher than in age-matched healthy donors and tracked circulating CD8+ T-cell counts. Whereas clonality rose at ibrutinib response, it declined toward baseline at progression. Collection times varied between progressing and sustained-remission patients. Rare overall, public clonotypes shrank or held steady under therapy.

Material: PBMCs, obtained after 12 months of ibrutinib treatment. This TCR derives from a human donor with chronic lymphocytic leukemia. The gene calls are TRBV27 and TRBJ2-7; TRBD2 matches 7 bases. CDR3: CASSSGEGRYEQYF. The CDR3 nucleotides read TGTGCCAGCAGCTCCGGGGAGGGGCGCTACGAGCAGTACTTC.